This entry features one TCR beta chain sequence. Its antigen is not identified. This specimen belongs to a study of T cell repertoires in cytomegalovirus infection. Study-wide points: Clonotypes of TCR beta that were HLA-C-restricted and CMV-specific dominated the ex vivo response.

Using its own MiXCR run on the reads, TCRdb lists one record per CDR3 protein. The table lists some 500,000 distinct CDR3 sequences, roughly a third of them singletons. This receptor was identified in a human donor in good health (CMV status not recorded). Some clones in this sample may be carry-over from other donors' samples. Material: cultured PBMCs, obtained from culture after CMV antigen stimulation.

The CDR3 loop reads CASRWGQGPTYEQYF. As DNA, the CDR3 is TGTGCCAGCAGATGGGGACAGGGGCCTACCTACGAGCAGTACTTC. The gene calls are TRBV7-2 and TRBJ2-7, with 10 bases identical to TRBD1. The CDR3 has 15 amino acids. The junction had 7 bases not matched to a gene; V was cut back by 6 bases and J by 2 bases. Germline CDR1 reads SGHTA; CDR2 reads FQGNSA.